These 18 T cell receptor beta chains were sequenced from one sample in a study of response to subunit inactivated influenza vaccine. TCRdb re-analysed the RT-PCR reads in MiXCR, keeping a single row per CDR3 protein. The data hold around 760,000 distinct CDR3 sequences, with roughly 13% observed a single time. This sample comprised PBMCs from blood, obtained less than 15 days before vaccination. The receptors derive from a man aged 50 to 59 who received an inactivated influenza vaccine.

The chain is built from TRBV4-1 and TRBJ2-1, with 8 bases aligning to TRBD1. Germline values: CDR1 MGHRA, CDR2 YSYEKL. V was pared by 4 bases and J by 0 bases, with 5 bases of the junction left unmatched. This CDR3 has 16 amino acids. CDR3 protein: CASSRQGRVSYNEQFF. The DNA of the CDR3 is TGCGCCAGCAGCCGACAGGGGCGAGTCTCCTACAATGAGCAGTTCTTC.

Many counts were recorded for this clonotype. The V and J genes are TRBV7-3 and TRBJ2-2, with TRBD1 matching over 7 bases. The V gene's germline CDR1 is SGHTA and CDR2 FQGTGA. J was trimmed by 4 bases and V by 5 bases; bases with no gene match: 4. There are 14 residues in the CDR3. The CDR3: CASSTYRGTGELFF. DNA for the CDR3: TGTGCCAGCAGCACTTACAGGGGCACCGGGGAGCTGTTTTTT.

In its sample, this clonotype was seen a few times. The chain joins TRBV12-3 or TRBV12-4 to TRBJ1-5; D is unclear. There are 13 residues in the CDR3. V lost 6 bases and J lost 12, with 18 bases in between. The CDR3 region is CASSLHSSRHQHF. In DNA form, the CDR3 reads TGTGCCAGCAGCCTACACAGTTCTAGGCACCAGCATTTT.

This clonotype came up a few times. CDR3 bases: TGTGCCATCAGTGAGGGTGCAGCCTATATGTCACCCCTCCACTTT. It encodes CAISEGAAYMSPLHF. This chain uses TRBV10-3 with TRBJ1-6; D gene unclear. Germline-derived CDR1 and CDR2 are ENHRY and SYGVKD. The V end lost 2 bases, the J end lost 10 bases, and 15 bases lay between the germline ends. This CDR3 is 15 amino acids long.

The gene calls are TRBV15 and TRBJ2-7; 7 bases are a match to TRBD1. CDR3 length equals 13 residues. From germline, CDR1 is LNHNV and CDR2 YYDKDF (reference sequence). V gave up 1 base and J gave up 4 bases; unmatched junction bases: 1. The CDR3 loop reads CATSRAQGYEQYF. CDR3 DNA sequence: TGTGCCACCAGCAGAGCACAGGGGTACGAGCAGTACTTC.

This chain connects TRBV2 to TRBJ1-1; D call uncertain. V was cut by 0 bases and J by 6 bases, with 14 bases left in between. Germline CDR1 SNHLY, CDR2 FYNNEI. This CDR3 spans 15 amino acids. This chain's CDR3 is CASSEAETFPAEAFF. CDR3 DNA sequence: TGTGCCAGCAGTGAAGCGGAGACATTTCCCGCTGAAGCTTTCTTT. The full variable domain, its missing parts supplied by reference TRBV2 and TRBJ1-1, is EPEVTQTPSHQVTQMGQEVILRCVPISNHLYFYWYRQILGQKVEFLVSFYNNEISEKSEIFDDQFSVERPDGSNFTLKIRSTKLEDSAMYFCASSEAETFPAEAFFGQGTRLTVV.

The sample holds a few counts of this clonotype. This sequence joins TRBV11-2 and TRBJ2-3, with 7 bases aligning to TRBD1. The germline V gene has CDR1 SGHAT and CDR2 FQNNGV. The CDR3 totals 16 residues. V was pared by 4 bases and J by 5 bases, with 12 bases of the junction left unmatched. The CDR3 spells CASSSFSKTGKDTQYF. Here the CDR3 DNA reads TGTGCCAGCAGCTCCTTTTCCAAGACAGGGAAAGATACGCAGTATTTT.

V gene TRBV25-1 combines with J gene TRBJ2-5; TRBD1 is a possible D gene (6 bases). This CDR3 is built from 15 residues. The germline V gene encodes CDR1 MGHDK and CDR2 SYGVNS. V was clipped by 1 base and J by 5 bases, with 14 bases between them. Here the CDR3 DNA reads TGTGCCAGCAGTGAATTCAAACAGGGAAGTGAGACCCAGTACTTC. It specifies CASSEFKQGSETQYF. Together with reference TRBV25-1 and TRBJ2-5, the CDR3 gives the full variable domain: EADIYQTPRYLVIGTGKKITLECSQTMGHDKMYWYQQDPGMELHLIHYSYGVNSTEKGDLSSESTVSRIRTEHFPLTLESARPSHTSQYLCASSEFKQGSETQYFGPGTRLLVL.

CDR3 sequence reads: CATKDRGNYGYTF. As DNA, the CDR3 is TGTGCCACCAAGGACAGGGGGAACTATGGCTACACCTTC. This chain uses TRBV13 with TRBJ1-2; 10 positions match TRBD1. J lost 2 bases, V lost 10 bases, and 4 bases had no gene match. This CDR3 comprises 13 residues. In germline, CDR1 is PRHDT, CDR2 FYEKMQ (reference sequence). The entire variable domain, with the rest obtained from reference TRBV13 and TRBJ1-2, is as follows: AAGVIQSPRHLIKEKRETATLKCYPIPRHDTVYWYQQGPGQDPQFLISFYEKMQSDKGSIPDRFSAQQFSDYHSELNMSSLELGDSALYFCATKDRGNYGYTFGSGTRLTVV.

The chain combines TRBV18 with TRBJ1-2, with 8 nucleotides matching TRBD1. The V gene's germline CDR1 is KGHSH and CDR2 LQKENI. The trim removed 3 bases at V and 12 bases at J, leaving 6 bases unmatched. The CDR3 runs to 12 residues. For the CDR3, the DNA is TGTGCCAGCTCACCGACAGGGGATGGGAACACCTTC. Translated, it gives CASSPTGDGNTF.

This clonotype was seen repeatedly, ten times or more. The chain has TRBV5-1 and TRBJ2-7; 7 bases align to TRBD1. Germline CDR1 and CDR2: SGHRS and YFSETQ. The J segment lost 4 bases and the V segment lost 8 bases, leaving 12 bases of the junction unmatched. The CDR3 loop spans 14 amino acids. CDR3 sequence: CASHPGGASYEQYF. The CDR3 bases are TGCGCCAGTCATCCAGGGGGTGCTTCATACGAGCAGTACTTC.

This clonotype turned up a few times. The chain uses TRBV20-1 and TRBJ2-5; TRBD2 might be the D (6 bases). CDR3 length: 16 amino acids. Per the germline V gene, CDR1 is DFQATT and CDR2 is SNEGSKA (reference sequence). V dropped 0 bases and J dropped 7 bases, with 21 bases sitting between them. The CDR3 sequence: CSAREAAGRPRTTQYF. In DNA form, the CDR3 reads TGCAGTGCTAGAGAAGCGGCAGGGAGGCCGCGCACGACCCAGTACTTC.

V and J are TRBV5-1 and TRBJ2-5; 7 nucleotides agree with TRBD1. Germline loops: CDR1 SGHRS, CDR2 YFSETQ. This CDR3 region has 16 residues. V shed 7 bases, J shed 5 bases, and the junction held 17 bases outside the gene matches. Written as DNA, the CDR3 is TGCGCCAGCCACACAGAGACAGGGCGTCCCGACGAGACCCAGTACTTC. Translation gives CASHTETGRPDETQYF.

In this sample, this clonotype turned up many times. The CDR3 loop is CASSLDQGGNTEAFF. In DNA, the CDR3 is TGCGCCAGCAGCCTCGACCAGGGTGGGAACACTGAAGCTTTCTTT. The gene calls are TRBV5-1 and TRBJ1-1; D may be TRBD1 (5 bases). The CDR3 loop spans 15 amino acids. Germline V gene sequence: CDR1 SGHRS, CDR2 YFSETQ. V was pared by 4 bases and J by 1 base, with 14 bases between.

The chain couples TRBV3-1 to TRBJ2-1; 9 bases agree with TRBD2. Per germline, CDR1 LGHDT and CDR2 YNNKEL (reference sequence). V shed 4 bases and J 8 bases; nucleotides not matched to a gene: 12. The CDR3 runs to 16 residues. The CDR3 region has the DNA TGTGCCAGCAGCCCCATCCCGGCGGGGGGGCCCCATGAGCAGTTCTTC. Protein sequence: CASSPIPAGGPHEQFF.

This clonotype has just a few counts. The chain is built from TRBV6-5 and TRBJ1-1, with no clear D. There are 14 residues in the CDR3. The germline V and J ends were trimmed by 2 bases and 4 bases, with 11 bases remaining between them. Per germline, CDR1 MNHEY and CDR2 SVGAGI. DNA of the CDR3: TGTGCCAGCAGTTACCTCAGGATGAGCACTGAAGCTTTCTTT. This gives the protein CASSYLRMSTEAFF.

The rearrangement joins TRBV7-3 to TRBJ2-2; weak D call: TRBD1 (6 bases). The CDR3 length is 15 residues. Trimming cost V 3 bases and J 4 bases, with 12 bases left between them. CDR1 is SGHTA and CDR2 is FQGTGA in the germline V gene. CDR3 amino acids: CASSFDRRTTGELFF. The CDR3 coding sequence is TGTGCCAGCAGCTTTGACAGGCGAACCACCGGGGAGCTGTTTTTT.

This chain joins TRBV28 and TRBJ2-3; the D gene is possibly TRBD1 (6 bases). The CDR3 is 14 residues long. The germline V gene encodes CDR1 MDHEN and CDR2 SYDVKM. Trimming pared 6 bases from V and 6 bases from J, leaving 16 bases between. The CDR3 region is CASSPGHLSDTQYF. The CDR3 region has the DNA TGTGCCAGCAGCCCGGGACACTTGTCGGATACGCAGTATTTT.